The present T cell receptor beta chain was sequenced within a study of blood T cell repertoires in COVID-19. The authors' processing: Amplifying reference gene primers gave estimates of nucleated cell counts. Produced via immunoSEQ multiplex PCR; TCRdb's table is partial and in-frame only. V and J calls and clone size are those listed in that table; D and trimming were worked out from the DNA. The sample holds about 220,000 clones; 84% are singletons and the top ten take 5.5% to 7.5%. Clinical histories supplied by participants themselves formed the basis of cohort assignment. This CDR3 is built from 15 residues. V was pared by 3 bases and J by 5 bases, with 4 bases of the junction left unmatched. Germline values: CDR1 SGDLS, CDR2 YYNGEE.

This receptor was identified in a woman aged 40 to 50 who had recovered from COVID-19. Sequencing used PBMCs or T cells enriched from blood (not recorded which). The rearrangement links TRBV9 to TRBJ2-1, with 11 bases lining up with TRBD2. The CDR3 coding sequence is TGTGCCAGCAGCGATAGCGGGAGGGCCCACAATGAGCAGTTCTTC. It translates to CASSDSGRAHNEQFF.